These 16 T cell receptor beta chains share one sample of origin, sequenced in a study of blood T cell repertoires in COVID-19. TCRdb keeps only in-frame clones here, not all; method: immunoSEQ multiplex PCR. The repertoire holds about 49,000 clones, 81% seen once, with around 22% in the top ten. The sequencing input was peripheral blood. The receptors here all came from a woman aged 80 or older with COVID-19, enrolled during active disease.

The chain has TRBV14 and TRBJ2-7, with 10 nucleotides matching TRBD2. V dropped 5 bases and J dropped 0; count of bases not matched to a gene: 4. CDR3 length: 15 residues. The germline V gene encodes CDR1 SGHDN and CDR2 FVKESK. CDR3 region: CASSRGLAVSYEQYF. The CDR3 nucleotides read TGTGCCAGCAGCAGAGGACTAGCGGTCTCCTACGAGCAGTACTTC.

This clone is a singleton in its sample. The chain is built from TRBV5-4 and TRBJ2-6; 7 positions agree with TRBD2. V gave up 4 bases and J gave up 0 bases; unmatched junction bases: 7. The CDR3 spans 17 residues. CDR1 SGHNT and CDR2 YYREEE come from the germline V gene (reference sequence). CDR3 nucleotide sequence: TGTGCCAGCAGCGGCGGGGGACGGAACTCTGGGGCCAACGTCCTGACTTTC. Its protein product is CASSGGGRNSGANVLTF.

This chain links TRBV5-1 with TRBJ1-5; a weak D match, TRBD1 (5 bases). Germline CDR1 SGHRS, CDR2 YFSETQ. The CDR3 extends over 15 amino acids. V was shortened by 0 bases and J by 1 base, with 8 bases between the two germline ends. The CDR3 sequence is CASSLGGASNQPQHF. The CDR3 nucleotides read TGCGCCAGCAGCTTGGGCGGGGCAAGCAATCAGCCCCAGCATTTT.

This clone has more than one count but fewer than ten. The J gene is TRBJ2-3, the V gene TRBV5-4; D is unresolved. Trimming left V 4 bases short and J 4 bases short, with 16 bases between. The V gene's germline CDR1 is SGHNT and CDR2 YYREEE (reference sequence). The CDR3 length is 15 residues. CDR3 loop: CASSNRGLVADTQYF. In DNA form, the CDR3 reads TGTGCCAGCAGCAACCGCGGCCTGGTGGCAGATACGCAGTATTTT.

The gene calls are TRBV2 and TRBJ2-1, with 7 bases that match TRBD2. Germline V gene data show CDR1 as SNHLY and CDR2 as FYNNEI. This CDR3 is built from 13 residues. Trimming cost V 7 bases and J 4 bases; bases outside gene matches: 4. The chain's CDR3 is CASKPSGYNEQFF. CDR3 bases: TGTGCCAGCAAACCTAGCGGTTACAATGAGCAGTTCTTC. Full variable domain (remainder filled in from reference TRBV2 and TRBJ2-1): EPEVTQTPSHQVTQMGQEVILRCVPISNHLYFYWYRQILGQKVEFLVSFYNNEISEKSEIFDDQFSVERPDGSNFTLKIRSTKLEDSAMYFCASKPSGYNEQFFGPGTRLTVL.

The chain is built from TRBV6-6 and TRBJ1-4; 7 bases are a match to TRBD1. Germline V gives CDR1 MNHNY, CDR2 SVGAGI (reference sequence). V lost 5 bases, J lost 7 bases, and 13 bases stayed unmatched. CDR3 length equals 16 residues. The CDR3 is CASSTQGQTYGEKLFF. The CDR3 DNA sequence: TGTGCCAGCAGTACCCAGGGACAGACCTATGGTGAAAAACTGTTTTTT.

J is TRBJ1-2 and V is TRBV6-5; tentative D call: TRBD1 (5 bases). The CDR3 has 13 residues. V lost 2 bases and J 8 bases, leaving 12 bases between the germline ends. Germline CDR1 and CDR2: MNHEY and SVGAGI. The CDR3 coding sequence is TGTGCCAGCAGTTACATGGGGGAGGTGGGCTACACCTTC. Translation: CASSYMGEVGYTF.

This chain joins TRBV23-1 and TRBJ2-1, with 8 bases identical to TRBD1. TRBV23-1 is annotated as an ORF whose role is uncertain. V was pared by 2 bases and J by 2 bases, with 8 bases of the junction left unmatched. The CDR3 is 17 amino acids. CDR3 nucleotides: TGCGCCAGCAGTCAACCCGGGACAGGATTGACCTACAATGAGCAGTTCTTC. This gives the protein CASSQPGTGLTYNEQFF.

This clone was seen only once. The gene calls are TRBV30 and TRBJ1-2, with D perhaps matching TRBD1 (5 bases). This CDR3 is built from 12 residues. The germline CDR1 and CDR2 sequences are GTSNPN and SVGIG (reference sequence). The germline V and J ends were trimmed by 0 bases and 4 bases, with 6 bases remaining between them. CDR3 nucleotide sequence: TGTGCCTGGAGTGTGACAGTCTATGGCTACACCTTC. Protein: CAWSVTVYGYTF.

The chain couples TRBV5-1 to TRBJ1-5; 8 bases map to TRBD1. Germline CDR1 is SGHRS and CDR2 is YFSETQ. J gave up 6 bases and V 3 bases, and 5 bases lay outside the gene matches. CDR3 length: 14 amino acids. The CDR3 protein is CASSSGGLGQPQHF. In nucleotides, the CDR3 is TGCGCCAGCAGCTCAGGGGGCCTTGGTCAGCCCCAGCATTTT.

The gene calls are TRBV6-5 and TRBJ2-5, with 7 positions matching TRBD1. The V gene's germline CDR1 is MNHEY and CDR2 SVGAGI. The CDR3 sequence is 14 residues long. The ends lost 6 bases at V and 0 bases at J; junction bases unmatched: 4. The CDR3 sequence: CASRKTGNQETQYF. The CDR3 DNA reads TGTGCCAGCAGAAAGACAGGGAACCAAGAGACCCAGTACTTC.

This CDR3 reads CASSPAQLGTYEQYF. The DNA for the CDR3 is TGTGCCAGCAGCCCTGCCCAACTAGGAACCTACGAGCAGTACTTC. The chain uses TRBV7-6 and TRBJ2-7, with D possibly TRBD2 on 5 matching bases. CDR1 is SGHVS, CDR2 FNYEAQ, per germline. The CDR3 covers 15 residues. Trimming cost V 5 bases and J 2 bases, with 16 bases left between them.

The chain employs TRBV1 and TRBJ1-4; the D segment call TRBD1 is taken from the table without a DNA check. TRBV1 is a pseudogene. This CDR3 spans 15 amino acids. The CDR3 DNA follows: TGCACCAGCAGCCAAGCCGGACAGGTTAATGAAAAACTGTTTTTT. Its protein product is CTSSQAGQVNEKLFF.

The chain recombines TRBV7-2 with TRBJ2-5; 9 bases map to TRBD2. The germline V gene encodes CDR1 SGHTA and CDR2 FQGNSA. The CDR3 length is 18 residues. With 7 bases clipped from V and 5 bases from J, the junction kept 20 bases outside the gene matches. This chain's CDR3 is CASTLRYSGSVVSETQYF. In DNA form, the CDR3 reads TGTGCCAGCACCCTTCGGTATAGCGGGAGTGTCGTTAGCGAGACCCAGTACTTC. The full variable domain, rest sourced from reference TRBV7-2 and TRBJ2-5, is GAGVSQSPSNKVTEKGKDVELRCDPISGHTALYWYRQSLGQGLEFLIYFQGNSAPDKSGLPSDRFSAERTGGSVSTLTIQRTQQEDSAVYLCASTLRYSGSVVSETQYFGPGTRLLVL.

This clone was found a few times. V and J are TRBV3-1 (or the pseudogene TRBV3-2) and TRBJ2-5; D remains ambiguous. Germline loops: CDR1 LGHDT, CDR2 YNNKEL (reference sequence). The CDR3 extends over 15 amino acids. The V and J ends lost 2 bases and 2 bases respectively, with 12 bases between them. CDR3 DNA: TGTGCCAGCAGCCAATACCAGCGTACACAAGAGACCCAGTACTTC. Amino acid sequence: CASSQYQRTQETQYF.

This sequence joins TRBV10-3 and TRBJ2-7; D ambiguous. Germline V gives CDR1 ENHRY, CDR2 SYGVKD. The CDR3 sequence is 12 residues long. V lost 2 bases and J 2 bases, leaving 4 bases between the germline ends. The CDR3 bases are TGTGCCATCAGTGAGGGCCCCTACGAGCAGTACTTC. The encoded protein is CAISEGPYEQYF.